This T cell receptor (beta chain) derives from a study of blood T cell repertoires in COVID-19. About the research overall: Samples of COVID-19 (acute and convalescent) were obtained from the United States, Italy and Spain. PBMCs, B-cell-depleted T cells, or T cells provided the cDNA or gDNA that made up the material.

Germline loops: CDR1 MNHEY, CDR2 SVGAGI. The CDR3 totals 13 residues. V lost 7 bases and J lost 1, with 10 bases in between. Original processing methods: Quantification of nucleated cells was approximated via reference gene primer amplification. Sequencing used immunoSEQ multiplex PCR; TCRdb keeps in-frame clones, though not all of them. V, J and clone size are taken as reported in that table, and D and trimming were inferred from the DNA itself. The sample records some 210,000 clones, approximately 81% being singletons. The sample taken for sequencing was peripheral blood. The source is a human donor in a cohort sampled during active COVID-19. V usage is TRBV6-5 and J usage is TRBJ2-5; D is uncertain. CDR3 sequence reads: CASTLGSQETQYF. For the CDR3, the DNA is TGTGCCAGCACCCTAGGCAGCCAAGAGACCCAGTACTTC.